What follows are 15 T cell receptor beta chains derived from one specimen sequenced in a study of OX40 agonist ivuxolimab in advanced cancers. Method: immunoSEQ multiplex PCR; TCRdb's copy keeps in-frame clones and lacks some. The profile shows 60,000 or so clones, roughly 86% of them singletons. This sample comprised CD4+ or CD8+ T cells sorted from blood, obtained in a trial of the OX40 agonist ivuxolimab. These receptor sequences come from an adult with an advanced solid tumor such as melanoma, head and neck, liver or kidney cancer.

J is TRBJ1-3 and V is TRBV4-3, with D unclear. The CDR3 covers 16 residues. V lost 1 base and J 0 bases, leaving 10 bases between the germline ends. Germline CDR1 is LGHNA and CDR2 is YSLEER. The CDR3 DNA reads TGCGCCAGCAGCCAAGGGGTGCTTAGCTCTGGAAACACCATATATTTT. Translated, it gives CASSQGVLSSGNTIYF.

This chain connects TRBV4-2 to TRBJ1-1; tentatively, D is TRBD1 (6 bases). Deletions cut 2 bases from V and 8 bases from J, with 18 bases between. The germline V gene has CDR1 LGHNA and CDR2 YNFKEQ. The length of the CDR3 is 15 residues. In DNA, the CDR3 is TGTGCCAGCAGCCAACGTGATCGGCAGGGGCTAGAAGCTTTCTTT. It yields the protein CASSQRDRQGLEAFF.

CDR3 loop: CASSRLESYEQYF. CDR3 coding DNA: TGTGCCAGTAGTCGGTTAGAATCCTACGAGCAGTACTTC. The rearrangement joins TRBV19 to TRBJ2-7; D remains unclear. V was cut by 5 bases and J by 1 base, with 9 bases left in between. The CDR3 is 13 residues long. Germline-derived CDR1 and CDR2 are LNHDA and SQIVND (reference sequence).

V is TRBV5-4 and J is TRBJ1-1; no definite D call. CDR1 SGHNT and CDR2 YYREEE come from the germline V gene (reference sequence). Deletions cut 1 base from V and 7 bases from J, with 14 bases between. The CDR3 consists of 14 residues. CDR3 sequence: CASSLRGPGLEAFF. Here the CDR3 DNA reads TGTGCCAGCAGCTTGCGAGGGCCGGGCCTTGAAGCTTTCTTT. Combining the CDR3 with reference TRBV5-4 and TRBJ1-1 gives the whole variable domain ETGVTQSPTHLIKTRGQQVTLRCSSQSGHNTVSWYQQALGQGPQFIFQYYREEENGRGNFPPRFSGLQFPNYSSELNVNALELDDSALYLCASSLRGPGLEAFFGQGTRLTVV.

The chain links TRBV2 to TRBJ1-5; 10 nucleotides agree with TRBD1. The CDR3 has 16 amino acids. Germline trimming cut 6 bases from V and 6 bases from J; bases unmatched to any gene: 11. CDR1 and CDR2 from the germline V gene are SNHLY and FYNNEI. The CDR3 region is CASRSGDRGSFQPQHF. The DNA of the CDR3 is TGTGCCAGCAGGTCGGGGGACAGGGGATCATTTCAGCCCCAGCATTTT.

This chain connects TRBV27 to TRBJ2-7, with D possibly TRBD1 on 5 matching bases. Germline-derived CDR1 and CDR2 are MNHEY and SMNVEV (reference sequence). The length of the CDR3 is 16 residues. V was pared by 6 bases and J by 3 bases, with 21 bases between. The CDR3 sequence: CASSSFPIQGSYEQYF. The CDR3 DNA reads as TGTGCCAGCAGCTCTTTTCCCATCCAGGGTAGCTACGAGCAGTACTTC.

The gene calls are TRBV5-1 and TRBJ2-5, with no clear D. This CDR3 spans 12 amino acids. Trimming left V 0 bases short and J 4 bases short, with 4 bases between. The germline CDR1 and CDR2 sequences are SGHRS and YFSETQ. The DNA for the CDR3 is TGCGCCAGCAGCTTGGAGGGAGAGACCCAGTACTTC. It encodes CASSLEGETQYF.

The chain carries TRBV6-5 and TRBJ2-1, with TRBD1 identical over 8 bases. This CDR3 has 15 amino acids. The germline CDR1 and CDR2 sequences are MNHEY and SVGAGI. The trim removed 5 bases at V and 4 bases at J, leaving 7 bases unmatched. The CDR3 nucleotides read TGTGCCAGCAGTGCCCGGGACAGGAGATACAATGAGCAGTTCTTC. Protein sequence: CASSARDRRYNEQFF.

The chain uses TRBV5-1 and TRBJ2-7; TRBD2 agrees at 8 bases. The germline V gene has CDR1 SGHRS and CDR2 YFSETQ. Losses at the gene ends were 4 bases for V and 0 bases for J; bases not matched to a gene: 6. This CDR3 has 15 residues. In DNA, the CDR3 is TGCGCCAGCAGCCCCAACGGGGGGGCCTCCTACGAGCAGTACTTC. Residues: CASSPNGGASYEQYF.

The V call is TRBV19, the J call TRBJ1-5, with 7 positions matching TRBD1. V gave up 5 bases and J gave up 7 bases; unmatched junction bases: 5. Germline CDR1 and CDR2: LNHDA and SQIVND (reference sequence). CDR3 size: 13 residues. The CDR3 loop reads CASSLQGGQPQHF. In nucleotides, the CDR3 is TGTGCCAGTAGTCTCCAGGGGGGACAGCCCCAGCATTTT.

The chain uses TRBV27 and TRBJ2-7; TRBD2 agrees at 10 bases. The CDR3 length is 14 residues. Trimming cost V 7 bases and J 4 bases; bases outside gene matches: 7. CDR1 is MNHEY, CDR2 SMNVEV, per germline (reference sequence). CDR3: CASKLSGGGYEQYF. The CDR3, as DNA: TGTGCCAGCAAACTGAGCGGGGGGGGTTACGAGCAGTACTTC.

The gene calls are TRBV2 and TRBJ2-1; D uncertain. CDR3 length: 14 residues. With 10 bases removed from V and 2 bases from J, the gap between germline ends came to 15 bases. Germline V gene lookup returns CDR1 SNHLY and CDR2 FYNNEI. CDR3 in amino acids: CATKSGVTYNEQFF. Here the CDR3 DNA reads TGTGCCACCAAAAGTGGGGTGACCTACAATGAGCAGTTCTTC.

The chain links TRBV19 to TRBJ2-7, with 10 bases that match TRBD1. V trimming: 4 bases; J trimming: 2 bases; junction bases outside the gene matches: 2. This CDR3 has 14 residues. CDR1 is LNHDA and CDR2 is SQIVND in the germline V gene (reference sequence). The CDR3 protein is CASSSGQGAYEQYF. The CDR3 nucleotides read TGTGCCAGTAGTAGCGGACAGGGGGCCTACGAGCAGTACTTC.

The V and J genes are TRBV7-9 and TRBJ1-2, with 11 bases identical to TRBD1. Germline V gene data show CDR1 as SEHNR and CDR2 as FQNEAQ (reference sequence). J was trimmed by 9 bases and V by 1 base; bases with no gene match: 7. The CDR3 loop spans 15 amino acids. The CDR3 nucleotides are TGTGCCAGCAGCTTAGGTGGACAGGGGGCGCGAAGCTACACCTTC. Its protein product is CASSLGGQGARSYTF.

This clone showed up just once. The rearrangement links TRBV5-6 to TRBJ2-7; weak D call: TRBD2 (5 bases). CDR3 length: 15 residues. Between the trimmed V and J ends, which lost 4 bases and 3 bases, there was a span of 17 bases. Germline V lookup: CDR1 SGHDT, CDR2 YYEEEE. DNA of the CDR3: TGTGCCAGCAGCCCCTGGACTCTGGTAAACTACGAGCAGTACTTC. The encoded protein is CASSPWTLVNYEQYF. Variable domain in full (rest from reference TRBV5-6 and TRBJ2-7): DAGVTQSPTHLIKTRGQQVTLRCSPKSGHDTVSWYQQALGQGPQFIFQYYEEEERQRGNFPDRFSGHQFPNYSSELNVNALLLGDSALYLCASSPWTLVNYEQYFGPGTRLTVT.